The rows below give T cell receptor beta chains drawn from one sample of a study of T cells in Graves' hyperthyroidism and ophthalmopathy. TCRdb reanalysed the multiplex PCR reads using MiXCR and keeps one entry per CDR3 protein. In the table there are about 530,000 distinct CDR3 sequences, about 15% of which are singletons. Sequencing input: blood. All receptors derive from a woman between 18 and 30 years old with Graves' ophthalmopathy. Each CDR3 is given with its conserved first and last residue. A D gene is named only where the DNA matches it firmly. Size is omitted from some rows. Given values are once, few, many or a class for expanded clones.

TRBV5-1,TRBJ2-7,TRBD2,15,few,CASSGVPGGTYEQYF,TGCGCCAGCAGCGGGGTCCCGGGGGGGACCTACGAGCAGTACTTC
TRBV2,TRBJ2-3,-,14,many,CASSDPGSADTQYF,TGTGCCAGCAGTGACCCGGGATCGGCAGATACGCAGTATTTT
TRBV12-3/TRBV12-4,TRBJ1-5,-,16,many,CASSPRDGYSNQPQHF,TGTGCCAGCAGTCCCCGGGACGGTTATAGCAATCAGCCCCAGCATTTT
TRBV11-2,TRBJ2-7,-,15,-,CASSLGRARAYEQYF,TGTGCCAGCAGCTTAGGAAGGGCTCGAGCCTACGAGCAGTACTTC
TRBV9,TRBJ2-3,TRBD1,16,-,CASSDGDRSSTDTQYF,TGTGCCAGCAGCGACGGGGACAGGTCTAGCACAGATACGCAGTATTTT
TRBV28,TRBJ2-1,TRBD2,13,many,CASSWTGGDEQFF,TGTGCCAGCAGTTGGACGGGGGGAGATGAGCAGTTCTTC
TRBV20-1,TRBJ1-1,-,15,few,CSAMPRPVGSTEAFF,TGCAGTGCTATGCCCAGGCCGGTGGGGAGCACTGAAGCTTTCTTT
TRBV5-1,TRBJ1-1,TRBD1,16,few,CASSLALQGANTEAFF,TGCGCCAGCAGCTTGGCCTTACAGGGGGCGAACACTGAAGCTTTCTTT
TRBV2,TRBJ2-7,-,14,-,CASRGPRGRLEQYF,TGTGCCAGCAGAGGACCGAGGGGCCGCTTGGAGCAGTACTTC
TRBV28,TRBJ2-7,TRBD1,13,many,CASSDRDRDEQYF,TGTGCCAGCAGTGACAGGGACAGGGACGAGCAGTACTTC
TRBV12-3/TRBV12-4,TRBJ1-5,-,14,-,CASRGATGNQPQHF,TGTGCCAGCCGGGGCGCGACTGGGAATCAGCCCCAGCATTTT
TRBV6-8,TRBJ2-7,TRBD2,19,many,CASSSPGFPGTSGTYEQYF,TGTGCCAGCAGTTCTCCCGGATTTCCCGGGACTAGCGGAACCTACGAGCAGTACTTC
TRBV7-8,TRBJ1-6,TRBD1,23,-,CASSPTGQGATTLLSSYNSPLHF,TGTGCCAGCAGCCCGACGGGACAGGGGGCGACGACCCTCCTTAGCTCCTATAATTCACCCCTCCACTTT
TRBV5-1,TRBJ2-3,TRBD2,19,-,CASSWGGLAGGTSTDTQYF,TGCGCCAGCAGCTGGGGAGGACTAGCGGGAGGAACTAGCACAGATACGCAGTATTTT
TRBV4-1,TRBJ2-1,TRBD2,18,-,CASSHPAAGGRSYNEQFF,TGCGCCAGCAGCCATCCAGCGGCGGGGGGGAGATCCTACAATGAGCAGTTCTTC
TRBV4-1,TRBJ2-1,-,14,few,CASSQEAFYNEQFF,TGCGCCAGCAGCCAAGAGGCGTTTTACAATGAGCAGTTCTTC
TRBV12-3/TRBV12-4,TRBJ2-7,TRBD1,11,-,CASKGAREQYF,TGTGCCAGCAAGGGGGCCCGAGAGCAGTACTTC
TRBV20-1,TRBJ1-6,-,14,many,CSASPVGGNSPLHF,TGCAGTGCTAGCCCAGTAGGGGGGAATTCACCCCTCCACTTT
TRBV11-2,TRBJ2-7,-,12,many,CASSARSYEQYF,TGTGCCAGCAGCGCCCGTTCCTACGAGCAGTACTTC
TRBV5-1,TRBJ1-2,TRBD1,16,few,CASSLLKDRAPYGYTF,TGCGCCAGCAGCCTTTTAAAGGACAGGGCTCCCTATGGCTACACCTTC
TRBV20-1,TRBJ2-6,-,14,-,CSAGTSSGANVLTF,TGCAGTGCTGGTACGAGCTCTGGGGCCAACGTCCTGACTTTC
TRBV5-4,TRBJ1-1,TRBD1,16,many,CASSPRPGQGATEAFF,TGTGCCAGCAGCCCCCGGCCGGGACAGGGGGCCACTGAAGCTTTCTTT
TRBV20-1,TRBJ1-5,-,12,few,CSAKGGVQPQHF,TGCAGTGCTAAGGGAGGAGTTCAGCCCCAGCATTTT
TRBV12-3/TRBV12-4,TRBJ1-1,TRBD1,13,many,CASSQTGVTEAFF,TGTGCCAGCAGCCAGACAGGGGTCACTGAAGCTTTCTTT
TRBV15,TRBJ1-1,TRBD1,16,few,CATSRGTGGAKTEAFF,TGTGCCACCAGCAGAGGGACAGGGGGCGCGAAAACTGAAGCTTTCTTT
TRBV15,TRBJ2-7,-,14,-,CATSRDFSSYEQYF,TGTGCCACCAGCAGAGATTTTTCCTCCTACGAGCAGTACTTC
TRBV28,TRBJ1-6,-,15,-,CASSPQGGVGSPLHF,TGTGCCAGCAGTCCCCAAGGAGGGGTAGGTTCACCCCTCCACTTT
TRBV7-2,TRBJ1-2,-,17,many,CASRGPDEMSSNYGYTF,TGTGCCAGCAGAGGTCCCGACGAGATGTCATCTAACTATGGCTACACCTTC
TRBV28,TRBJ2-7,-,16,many,CASSSPGLQLSYEQYF,TGTGCCAGCAGTTCACCGGGACTCCAACTTTCCTACGAGCAGTACTTC
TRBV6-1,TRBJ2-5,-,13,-,CASSLTNQETQYF,TGTGCCAGCAGTTTGACAAATCAAGAGACCCAGTACTTC
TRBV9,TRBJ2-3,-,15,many,CASSARRDSTDTQYF,TGTGCCAGCAGCGCCAGGCGGGATAGCACAGATACGCAGTATTTT
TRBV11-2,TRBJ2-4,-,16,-,CASSSASALAKNIQYF,TGTGCCAGCAGCTCGGCTAGCGCGTTAGCCAAAAACATTCAGTACTTC
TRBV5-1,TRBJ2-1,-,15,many,CASSPSGNLRDEQFF,TGCGCCAGCAGCCCGAGCGGTAACCTTCGGGATGAGCAGTTCTTC
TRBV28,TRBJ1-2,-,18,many,CASRELREDRLINYGYTF,TGTGCCAGCAGGGAATTACGGGAAGACCGTTTGATTAACTATGGCTACACCTTC
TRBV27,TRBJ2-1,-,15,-,CASLDWSSSYHEQFF,TGTGCCAGCCTCGACTGGTCCAGCTCCTATCATGAGCAGTTCTTC
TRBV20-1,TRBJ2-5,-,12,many,CSARRGGETQYF,TGCAGTGCTCGGAGAGGGGGAGAGACCCAGTACTTC
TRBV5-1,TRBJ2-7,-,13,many,CASSWDILGEQYF,TGCGCCAGCAGCTGGGACATCCTTGGAGAGCAGTACTTC
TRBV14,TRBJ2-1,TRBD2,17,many,CASSHILLAERYNEQFF,TGTGCCAGCAGCCACATACTACTAGCGGAGCGATACAATGAGCAGTTCTTC
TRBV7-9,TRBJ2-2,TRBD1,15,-,CASSKRQGGTGELFF,TGTGCCAGCAGCAAGCGACAGGGGGGGACCGGGGAGCTGTTTTTT
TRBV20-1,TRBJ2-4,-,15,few,CSARVPRLAKNIQYF,TGCAGTGCTAGAGTACCCCGGCTAGCCAAAAACATTCAGTACTTC
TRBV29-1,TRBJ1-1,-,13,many,CSVGDTLNTEAFF,TGCAGCGTTGGGGACACCTTGAACACTGAAGCTTTCTTT
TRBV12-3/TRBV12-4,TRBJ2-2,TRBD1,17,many,CASSGAGGNIVTGELFF,TGTGCCAGCAGTGGGGCAGGGGGTAATATTGTAACCGGGGAGCTGTTTTTT
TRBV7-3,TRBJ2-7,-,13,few,CASSLWGDNEQYF,TGTGCCAGCAGCTTATGGGGTGACAACGAGCAGTACTTC
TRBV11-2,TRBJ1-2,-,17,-,CASSTYPLRNPNYGYTF,TGTGCCAGCAGCACATATCCCCTCAGGAATCCCAACTATGGCTACACCTTC
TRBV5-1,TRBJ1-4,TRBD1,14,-,CASSHGQGREKLFF,TGCGCCAGCAGCCACGGACAGGGGCGGGAAAAACTGTTTTTT
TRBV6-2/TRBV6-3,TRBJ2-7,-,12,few,CASNSMGYEQYF,TGTGCCAGCAACTCGATGGGCTACGAGCAGTACTTC
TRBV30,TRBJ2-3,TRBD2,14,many,CAWSVAGGTDTQYF,TGTGCCTGGAGTGTAGCGGGGGGCACAGATACGCAGTATTTT
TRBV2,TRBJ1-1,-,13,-,CASRDIGNTEAFF,TGTGCCAGCAGGGATATAGGGAACACTGAAGCTTTCTTT
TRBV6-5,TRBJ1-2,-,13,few,CASSLFPPMDYTF,TGTGCCAGCAGTTTATTTCCACCGATGGACTACACCTTC
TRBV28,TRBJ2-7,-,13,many,CASSSREPYEQYF,TGTGCCAGCAGTTCAAGGGAACCCTACGAGCAGTACTTC
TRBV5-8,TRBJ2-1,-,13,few,CASSLGFVDEQFF,TGTGCCAGCAGCTTAGGATTTGTGGATGAGCAGTTCTTC
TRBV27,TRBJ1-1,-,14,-,CASSGRRMNTEAFF,TGTGCCAGCAGCGGACGGAGGATGAACACTGAAGCTTTCTTT
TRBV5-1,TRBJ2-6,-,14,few,CASNVVGGANVLTF,TGCGCCAGCAATGTGGTGGGGGGGGCCAACGTCCTGACTTTC
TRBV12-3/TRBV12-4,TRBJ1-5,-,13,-,CASSLWPAQPQHF,TGTGCCAGCAGTCTATGGCCGGCCCAGCCCCAGCATTTT
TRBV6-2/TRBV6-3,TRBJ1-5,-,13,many,CAAAEISNQPQHF,TGTGCCGCAGCGGAAATTAGCAATCAGCCCCAGCATTTT
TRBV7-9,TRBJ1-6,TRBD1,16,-,CASTFGQGAGSSPLHF,TGTGCCAGCACCTTCGGACAGGGGGCCGGTTCCTCACCCCTCCACTTT
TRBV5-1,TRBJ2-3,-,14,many,CASSPDGRSNTQYF,TGCGCCAGCAGCCCCGACGGCCGTTCGAATACGCAGTATTTT
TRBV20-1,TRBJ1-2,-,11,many,CSAPLRGGYTF,TGCAGTGCCCCCCTACGGGGTGGCTACACCTTC
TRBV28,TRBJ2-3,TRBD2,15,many,CASSPTSGGLDTQYF,TGTGCCAGCAGTCCGACTAGCGGGGGGTTAGATACGCAGTATTTT